This TCR beta chain derives from a study of T cell responses to AZD1222 COVID-19 vaccine. Findings and limits, study-wide: Recipients of AZD1222 seropositive at baseline numbered only 5 or 6. The study reported that nearly half of spike-specific TCRs target unmutated variant regions. Females outnumbered males among donors, who were mostly white British; clonal diversity was possibly underestimated.

Comment on this clone: Its antigen is undetermined.

Trimming cost V 4 bases and J 0 bases, with 15 bases left between them. The length of the CDR3 is 16 residues. Assay used: immunoSEQ multiplex PCR; TCRdb lists only in-frame clones, some missing. The sample has roughly 120,000 clones, roughly 87% seen once. The input for sequencing was peripheral blood, taken on day 0 of AZD1222 vaccination. This receptor was identified in an adult in good health. The rearrangement uses TRBV5-3 and TRBJ2-3, with TRBD2 as a possible D gene (5 bases). TRBV5-3 is flagged as an ORF with uncertain function. CDR3 in DNA: TGTGCCAGAAGCCGCACTAGGTCCTCAAGCACAGATACGCAGTATTTT. Translated: CARSRTRSSSTDTQYF.